The next 3 T cell receptor beta chains were all read from a single sample in a study of Ad26.COV2.S vaccination and SARS-CoV-2 variants. The treatment denotes: some 20 received Ad26.COV2.S at low or high dose, single or two shots; roughly five received placebo; per-sample allocation not given. Sampling was performed 63 days after the first vaccine or placebo injection. Method: immunoSEQ multiplex PCR; TCRdb's copy keeps in-frame clones and lacks some. Found here are hundreds of thousands of clones, around 89% of them singletons; the top ten hold around 6.6%. The input for sequencing was peripheral blood, taken in a trial of Ad26.COV2.S vaccine versus placebo. These receptor sequences come from a person aged 18-60 years who received the Ad26.COV2.S COVID-19 vaccine or a placebo.

The J gene is TRBJ2-7, the V gene TRBV11-2; no definite D call. Germline V gene sequence: CDR1 SGHAT, CDR2 FQNNGV. V lost 1 base and J 7 bases, leaving 17 bases between the germline ends. The CDR3 consists of 15 residues. CDR3 bases: TGTGCCAGCAGCTTAGCCGGCTCCGTCCTGGTTGAGCAGTACTTC. Amino acid sequence: CASSLAGSVLVEQYF.

The V gene is TRBV2, the J gene TRBJ2-1; D is possibly TRBD1 (6 bases). The CDR3 covers 15 residues. The germline V and J ends were trimmed by 4 bases and 3 bases, with 13 bases remaining between them. Germline values: CDR1 SNHLY, CDR2 FYNNEI. The CDR3 nucleotides are TGTGCCAGCAGTGCGGACAGTACCCTCTACAATGAGCAGTTCTTC. It specifies CASSADSTLYNEQFF.

This clone was observed a few times. The rearrangement joins TRBV19 to TRBJ2-6; D is undetermined. The V end lost 5 bases, the J end lost 4 bases, and 6 bases lay between the germline ends. This CDR3 is built from 13 residues. CDR1 is LNHDA, CDR2 SQIVND, per germline (reference sequence). This chain's CDR3 is CASSGWGANVLTF. In DNA, the CDR3 is TGTGCCAGTAGTGGGTGGGGGGCCAACGTCCTGACTTTC.